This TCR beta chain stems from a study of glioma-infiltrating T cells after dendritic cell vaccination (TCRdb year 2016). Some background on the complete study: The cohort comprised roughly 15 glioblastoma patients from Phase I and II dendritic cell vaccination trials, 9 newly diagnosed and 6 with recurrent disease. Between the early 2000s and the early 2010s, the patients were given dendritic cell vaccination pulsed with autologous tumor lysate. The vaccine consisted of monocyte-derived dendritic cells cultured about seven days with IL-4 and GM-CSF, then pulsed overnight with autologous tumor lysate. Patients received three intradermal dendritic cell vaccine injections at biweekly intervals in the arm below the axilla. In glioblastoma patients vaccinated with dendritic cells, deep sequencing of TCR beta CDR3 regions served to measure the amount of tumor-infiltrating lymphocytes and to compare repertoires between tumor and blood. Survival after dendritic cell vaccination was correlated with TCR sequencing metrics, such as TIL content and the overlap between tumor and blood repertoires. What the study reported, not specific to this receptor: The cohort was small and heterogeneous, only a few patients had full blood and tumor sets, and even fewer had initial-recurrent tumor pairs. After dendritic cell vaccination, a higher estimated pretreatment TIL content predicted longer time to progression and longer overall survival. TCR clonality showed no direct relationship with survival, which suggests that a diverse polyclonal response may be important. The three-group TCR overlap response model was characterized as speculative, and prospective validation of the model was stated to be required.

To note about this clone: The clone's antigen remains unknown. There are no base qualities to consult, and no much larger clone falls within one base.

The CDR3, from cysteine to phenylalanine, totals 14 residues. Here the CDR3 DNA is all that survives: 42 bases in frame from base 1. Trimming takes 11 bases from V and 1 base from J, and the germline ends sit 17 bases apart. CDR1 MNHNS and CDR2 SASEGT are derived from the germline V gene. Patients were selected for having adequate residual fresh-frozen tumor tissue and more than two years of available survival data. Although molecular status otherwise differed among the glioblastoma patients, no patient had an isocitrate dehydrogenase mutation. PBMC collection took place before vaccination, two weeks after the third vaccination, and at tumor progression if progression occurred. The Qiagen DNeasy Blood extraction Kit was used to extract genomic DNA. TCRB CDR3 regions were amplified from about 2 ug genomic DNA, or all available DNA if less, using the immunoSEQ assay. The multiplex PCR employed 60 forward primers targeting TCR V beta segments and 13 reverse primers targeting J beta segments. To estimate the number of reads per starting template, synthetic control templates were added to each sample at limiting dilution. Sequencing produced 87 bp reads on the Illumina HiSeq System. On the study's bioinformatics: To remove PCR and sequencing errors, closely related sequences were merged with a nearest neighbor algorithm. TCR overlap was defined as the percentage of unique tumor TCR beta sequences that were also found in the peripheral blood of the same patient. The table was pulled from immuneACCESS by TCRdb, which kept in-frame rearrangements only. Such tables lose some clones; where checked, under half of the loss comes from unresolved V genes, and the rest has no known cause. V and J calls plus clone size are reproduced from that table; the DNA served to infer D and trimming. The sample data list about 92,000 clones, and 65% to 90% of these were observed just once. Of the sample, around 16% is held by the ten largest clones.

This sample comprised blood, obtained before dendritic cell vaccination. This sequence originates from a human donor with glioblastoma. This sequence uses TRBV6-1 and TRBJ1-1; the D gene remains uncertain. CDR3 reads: CAAQVGLGNTEAFF. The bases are TGTGCCGCGCAGGTGGGTCTCGGGAACACTGAAGCTTTCTTT.